These T cell receptor beta chains were read from a single sample in a study of blood T cell repertoires in COVID-19. Here immunoSEQ multiplex PCR was the method, and the copy in TCRdb shows in-frame clones only, minus some. This sample has some 290,000 clones, with just under 90% found just once. Sequencing was carried out using peripheral blood. These receptors were collected from a woman younger than 45 with COVID-19, enrolled during active disease. The CDR3 runs from the conserved cysteine through the conserved F or W. Each record gives: clone size, V gene, J gene, CDR3 protein. The size entry is marked missing in some rows and otherwise reads once, few, many or a size class.

size: -
V: TRBV7-2
J: TRBJ2-7
CDR3: CASSFRQTSYEQYF

size: -
V: TRBV6-5
J: TRBJ2-3
CDR3: CASSYSNRDTQYF

size: -
V: TRBV5-1
J: TRBJ2-5
CDR3: CASSLVQGGRETQYF

size: -
V: TRBV7-9
J: TRBJ1-2
CDR3: CASSLGLLHPGYTF

size: -
V: TRBV5-1
J: TRBJ2-5
CDR3: CASSLGAVQETQYF

size: -
V: TRBV11-1
J: TRBJ1-2
CDR3: CASSHTTSIYGYTF

size: -
V: TRBV6-5
J: TRBJ1-2
CDR3: CASSYSRERGGYTF

size: -
V: TRBV15
J: TRBJ1-5
CDR3: CATRAQYNQPQHF

size: once
V: TRBV20-1
J: TRBJ1-4
CDR3: CSASIGQGGEKLFF

size: -
V: TRBV18
J: TRBJ2-5
CDR3: CASSRPGLQETQYF

size: -
V: TRBV11-2
J: TRBJ2-7
CDR3: CASSTPPGLAGEPQYF

size: -
V: TRBV29-1
J: TRBJ1-5
CDR3: CSVGSGNQPQHF

size: -
V: TRBV4-2
J: TRBJ1-2
CDR3: CASSQNYRGGYGYTF

size: few
V: TRBV5-6
J: TRBJ2-3
CDR3: CASSLETGTGGTDTQYF

size: -
V: TRBV29-1
J: TRBJ1-1
CDR3: CSVETGPRDGEAFF

size: -
V: TRBV9
J: TRBJ2-2
CDR3: CASSVGYLGTEMELFF

size: -
V: TRBV5-6
J: TRBJ2-7
CDR3: CASSLGMNRGSHEQYF

size: -
V: TRBV5-5
J: TRBJ1-2
CDR3: CASSLGGYGYTF

size: -
V: TRBV7-9
J: TRBJ2-7
CDR3: CASSLNVGQGTYEQYF

size: -
V: TRBV4-1
J: TRBJ2-2
CDR3: CASSQVWGHENTGELFF

size: once
V: TRBV9
J: TRBJ2-7
CDR3: CASSVDPGGIPEQYF

size: -
V: TRBV7-8
J: TRBJ1-2
CDR3: CASSLNRRGYTF

size: -
V: TRBV2
J: TRBJ1-1
CDR3: CASILGGDIEAFF

size: -
V: TRBV15
J: TRBJ1-3
CDR3: CATSRVRGTGLSGNTIYF

size: -
V: TRBV5-4
J: TRBJ1-2
CDR3: CASSWNRGRGYTF

size: -
V: TRBV7-6
J: TRBJ2-5
CDR3: CASQIGGGAPETQYF

size: -
V: TRBV24-1
J: TRBJ1-2
CDR3: CATSDPRESGPGGYTF

size: -
V: TRBV30
J: TRBJ1-6
CDR3: CAWKASSYNSPLHF

size: -
V: TRBV18
J: TRBJ1-2
CDR3: CASSLDAVAGYGYTF

size: -
V: TRBV5-1
J: TRBJ1-6
CDR3: CASSTETGGGLPLHF

size: -
V: TRBV19
J: TRBJ2-7
CDR3: CASSIGGNPYEQYF

size: -
V: TRBV5-6
J: TRBJ1-5
CDR3: CASSLTGRAGNQPQHF

size: -
V: TRBV19
J: TRBJ1-5
CDR3: CASSMFGPYSNQPQHF

size: -
V: TRBV7-9
J: TRBJ1-2
CDR3: CASSPTGQEDYGYTF

size: -
V: TRBV2
J: TRBJ1-2
CDR3: CASSVGSPRGYTF

size: -
V: TRBV5-1
J: TRBJ1-4
CDR3: CASSPETTNEKLFF

size: -
V: TRBV27
J: TRBJ2-7
CDR3: CASGHSGTYEQYF

size: few
V: TRBV14
J: TRBJ1-3
CDR3: CASSQKQGAFLSGNTIYF

size: -
V: TRBV6-1
J: TRBJ2-7
CDR3: CASSADYYEQYF

size: -
V: TRBV7-2
J: TRBJ2-7
CDR3: CASSFRDRSYEQYF

size: -
V: TRBV4-1
J: TRBJ2-7
CDR3: CASSLHQTSGREYF

size: -
V: TRBV11-2
J: TRBJ2-1
CDR3: CASSLGPGQKDNEQFF

size: -
V: TRBV5-1
J: TRBJ2-5
CDR3: CASSLGLAGGEETQYF

size: -
V: TRBV20-1
J: TRBJ2-1
CDR3: CSASWRAGAYNEQFF

size: -
V: TRBV2
J: TRBJ2-3
CDR3: CASTQRTGISTDTQYF